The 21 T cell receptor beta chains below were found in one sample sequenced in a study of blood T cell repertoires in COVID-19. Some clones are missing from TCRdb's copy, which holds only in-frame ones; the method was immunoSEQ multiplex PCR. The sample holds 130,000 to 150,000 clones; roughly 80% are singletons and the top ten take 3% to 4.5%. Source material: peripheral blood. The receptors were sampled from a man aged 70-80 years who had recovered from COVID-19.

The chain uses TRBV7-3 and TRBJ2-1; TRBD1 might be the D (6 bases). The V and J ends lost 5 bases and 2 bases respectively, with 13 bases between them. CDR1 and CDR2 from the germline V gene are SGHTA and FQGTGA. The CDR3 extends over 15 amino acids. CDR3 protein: CASSLGGPAYNEQFF. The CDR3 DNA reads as TGTGCCAGCAGCCTAGGGGGTCCCGCCTACAATGAGCAGTTCTTC.

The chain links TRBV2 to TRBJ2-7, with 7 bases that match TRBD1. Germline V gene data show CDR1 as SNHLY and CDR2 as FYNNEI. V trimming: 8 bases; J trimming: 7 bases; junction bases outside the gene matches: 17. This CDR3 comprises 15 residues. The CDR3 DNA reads TGTGCCAGCGTCGGGACAGCTATACCGACGCGGGAGCAGTACTTC. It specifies CASVGTAIPTREQYF.

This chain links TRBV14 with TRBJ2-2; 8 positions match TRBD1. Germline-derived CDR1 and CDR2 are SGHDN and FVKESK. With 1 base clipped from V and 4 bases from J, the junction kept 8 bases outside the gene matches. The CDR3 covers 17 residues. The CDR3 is CASSQGRGLGSTGELFF. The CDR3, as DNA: TGTGCCAGCAGCCAAGGCAGGGGGCTAGGAAGCACCGGGGAGCTGTTTTTT. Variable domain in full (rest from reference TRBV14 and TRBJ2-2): EAGVTQFPSHSVIEKGQTVTLRCDPISGHDNLYWYRRVMGKEIKFLLHFVKESKQDESGMPNNRFLAERTGGTYSTLKVQPAELEDSGVYFCASSQGRGLGSTGELFFGEGSRLTVL.

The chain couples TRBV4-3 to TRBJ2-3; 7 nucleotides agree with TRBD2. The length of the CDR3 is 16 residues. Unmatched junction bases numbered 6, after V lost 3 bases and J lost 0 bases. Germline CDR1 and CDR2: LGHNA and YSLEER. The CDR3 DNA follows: TGCGCCAGCAGCCAGTCCATAGCGGGTAGCACAGATACGCAGTATTTT. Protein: CASSQSIAGSTDTQYF.

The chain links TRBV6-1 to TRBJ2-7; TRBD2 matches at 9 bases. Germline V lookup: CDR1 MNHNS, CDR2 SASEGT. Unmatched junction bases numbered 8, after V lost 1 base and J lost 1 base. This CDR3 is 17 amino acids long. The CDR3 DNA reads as TGTGCCAGCAGTGAAGAGAGGCTAGCGGGACGTTCCTACGAGCAGTACTTC. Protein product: CASSEERLAGRSYEQYF.

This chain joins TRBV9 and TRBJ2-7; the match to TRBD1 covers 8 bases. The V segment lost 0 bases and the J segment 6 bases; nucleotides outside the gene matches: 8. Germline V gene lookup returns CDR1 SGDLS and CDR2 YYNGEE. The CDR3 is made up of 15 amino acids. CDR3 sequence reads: CASSVGGRDRSEQYF. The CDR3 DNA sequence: TGTGCCAGCAGCGTAGGGGGGCGGGACAGGTCCGAGCAGTACTTC.

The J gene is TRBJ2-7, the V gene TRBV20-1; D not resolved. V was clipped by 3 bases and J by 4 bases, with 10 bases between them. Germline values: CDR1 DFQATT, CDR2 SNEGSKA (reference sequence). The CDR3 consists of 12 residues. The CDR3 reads CSASQDSYEQYF. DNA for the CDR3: TGCAGTGCTAGTCAGGATTCTTACGAGCAGTACTTC.

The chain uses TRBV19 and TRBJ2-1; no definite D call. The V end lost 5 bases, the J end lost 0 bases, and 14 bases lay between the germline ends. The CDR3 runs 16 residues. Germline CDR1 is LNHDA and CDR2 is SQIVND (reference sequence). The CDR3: CASSVVDASSYNEQFF. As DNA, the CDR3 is TGTGCCAGTAGTGTCGTCGATGCCAGCTCCTACAATGAGCAGTTCTTC.

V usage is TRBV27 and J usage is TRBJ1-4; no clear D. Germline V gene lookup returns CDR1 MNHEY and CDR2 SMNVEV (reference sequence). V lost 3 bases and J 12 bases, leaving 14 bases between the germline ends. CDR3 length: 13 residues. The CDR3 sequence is CASSFHGAGQLFF. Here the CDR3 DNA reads TGTGCCAGCAGTTTTCACGGCGCGGGCCAACTGTTTTTT.

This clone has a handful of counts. The CDR3 is CASSQQTSMNTEAFF. The DNA for the CDR3 is TGTGCCAGCAGCCAACAGACATCTATGAACACTGAAGCTTTCTTT. The chain joins TRBV6-5 to TRBJ1-1, with D uncertain. V was clipped by 6 bases and J by 0 bases, with 14 bases between them. There are 15 residues in the CDR3. Germline CDR1 is MNHEY and CDR2 is SVGAGI.

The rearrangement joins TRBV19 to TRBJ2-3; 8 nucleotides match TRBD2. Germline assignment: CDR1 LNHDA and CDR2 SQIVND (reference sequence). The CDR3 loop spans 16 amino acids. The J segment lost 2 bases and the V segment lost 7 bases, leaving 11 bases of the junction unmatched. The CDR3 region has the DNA TGTGCCAGTACTCGAAGGCTAGCGGGCTTCACAGATACGCAGTATTTT. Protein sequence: CASTRRLAGFTDTQYF.

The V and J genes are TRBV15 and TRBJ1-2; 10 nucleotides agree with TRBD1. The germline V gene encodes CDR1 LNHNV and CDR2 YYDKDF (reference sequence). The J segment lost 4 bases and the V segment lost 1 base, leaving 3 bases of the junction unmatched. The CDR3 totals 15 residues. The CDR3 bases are TGTGCCACCAGCAGAGGCCGGACAGGGGGCTATGGCTACACCTTC. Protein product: CATSRGRTGGYGYTF.

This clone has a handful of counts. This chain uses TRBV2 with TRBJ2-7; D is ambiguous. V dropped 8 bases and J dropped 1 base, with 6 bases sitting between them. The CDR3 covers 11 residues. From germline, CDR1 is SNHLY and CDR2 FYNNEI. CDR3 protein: CASYSSYEQYF. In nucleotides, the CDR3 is TGTGCCAGCTACTCTTCCTACGAGCAGTACTTC.

The CDR3: CASRPRLAAAYEQYF. The CDR3 region has the DNA TGTGCCAGCAGACCGCGACTAGCGGCTGCCTACGAGCAGTACTTC. The J gene is TRBJ2-7, the V gene TRBV6-5; TRBD2 aligns across 9 bases. The V and J ends lost 6 bases and 2 bases, in that order; junction bases with no gene match: 8. CDR1 and CDR2 (germline): MNHEY, SVGAGI. There are 15 residues in the CDR3.

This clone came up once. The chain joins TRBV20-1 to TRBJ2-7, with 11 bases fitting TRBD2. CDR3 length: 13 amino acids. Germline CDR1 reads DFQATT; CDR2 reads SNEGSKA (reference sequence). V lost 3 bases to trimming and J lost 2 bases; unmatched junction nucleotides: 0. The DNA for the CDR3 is TGCAGTGCTAGTAGCGGGAGGGCCTACGAGCAGTACTTC. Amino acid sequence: CSASSGRAYEQYF.

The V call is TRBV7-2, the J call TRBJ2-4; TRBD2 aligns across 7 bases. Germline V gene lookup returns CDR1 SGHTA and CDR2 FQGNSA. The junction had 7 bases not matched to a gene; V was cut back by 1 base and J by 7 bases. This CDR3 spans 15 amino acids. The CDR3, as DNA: TGTGCCAGCAGCTTAGAGCAGGGAGGGTTGAACATTCAGTACTTC. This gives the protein CASSLEQGGLNIQYF.

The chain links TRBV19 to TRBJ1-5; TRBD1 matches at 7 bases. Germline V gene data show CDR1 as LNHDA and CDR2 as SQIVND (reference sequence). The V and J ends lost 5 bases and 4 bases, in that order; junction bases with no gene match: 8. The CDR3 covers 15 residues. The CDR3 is CASSVGTVRNQPQHF. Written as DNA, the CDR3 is TGTGCCAGTAGTGTAGGGACAGTCCGAAATCAGCCCCAGCATTTT.

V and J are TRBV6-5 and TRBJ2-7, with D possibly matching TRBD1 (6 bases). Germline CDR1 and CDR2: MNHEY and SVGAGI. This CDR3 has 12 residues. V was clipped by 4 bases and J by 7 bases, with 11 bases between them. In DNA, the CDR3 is TGTGCCAGCAGTTTCAGGGGTGGGGAGCAGTACTTC. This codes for CASSFRGGEQYF.

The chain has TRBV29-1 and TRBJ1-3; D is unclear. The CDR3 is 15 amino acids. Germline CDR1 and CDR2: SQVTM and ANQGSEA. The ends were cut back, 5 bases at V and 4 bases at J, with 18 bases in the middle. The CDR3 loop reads CSVNHPGERGNTIYF. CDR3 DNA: TGCAGCGTTAACCACCCCGGGGAGAGAGGAAACACCATATATTTT.

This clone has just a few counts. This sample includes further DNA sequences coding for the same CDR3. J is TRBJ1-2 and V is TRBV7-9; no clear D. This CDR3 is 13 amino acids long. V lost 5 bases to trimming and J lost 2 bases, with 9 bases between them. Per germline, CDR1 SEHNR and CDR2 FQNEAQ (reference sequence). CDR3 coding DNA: TGTGCCAGCAGCCGAGAGGGAAACTATGGCTACACCTTC. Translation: CASSREGNYGYTF. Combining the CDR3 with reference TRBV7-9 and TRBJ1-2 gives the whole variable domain DTGVSQNPRHKITKRGQNVTFRCDPISEHNRLYWYRQTLGQGPEFLTYFQNEAQLEKSRLLSDRFSAERPKGSFSTLEIQRTEQGDSAMYLCASSREGNYGYTFGSGTRLTVV.

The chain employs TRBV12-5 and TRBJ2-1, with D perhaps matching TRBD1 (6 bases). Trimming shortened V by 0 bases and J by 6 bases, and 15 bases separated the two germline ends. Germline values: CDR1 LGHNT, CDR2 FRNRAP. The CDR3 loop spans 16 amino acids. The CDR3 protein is CASGLVLGTRSNEQFF. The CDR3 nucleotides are TGTGCTAGTGGTTTGGTACTTGGGACACGAAGCAATGAGCAGTTCTTC. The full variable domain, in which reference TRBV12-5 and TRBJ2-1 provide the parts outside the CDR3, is DARVTQTPRHKVTEMGQEVTMRCQPILGHNTVFWYRQTMMQGLELLAYFRNRAPLDDSGMPKDRFSAEMPDATLATLKIQPSEPRDSAVYFCASGLVLGTRSNEQFFGPGTRLTVL.